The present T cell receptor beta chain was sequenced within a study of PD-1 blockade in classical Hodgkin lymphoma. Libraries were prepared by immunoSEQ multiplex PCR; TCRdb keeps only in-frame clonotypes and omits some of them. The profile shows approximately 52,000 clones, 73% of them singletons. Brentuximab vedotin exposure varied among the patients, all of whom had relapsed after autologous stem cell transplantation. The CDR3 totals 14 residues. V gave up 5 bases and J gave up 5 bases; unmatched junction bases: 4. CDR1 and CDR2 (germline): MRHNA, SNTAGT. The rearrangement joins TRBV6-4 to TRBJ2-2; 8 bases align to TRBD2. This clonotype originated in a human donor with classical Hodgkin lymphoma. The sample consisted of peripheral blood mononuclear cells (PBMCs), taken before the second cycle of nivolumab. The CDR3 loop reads CASSPRLATGELFF. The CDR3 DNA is TGTGCCAGCAGTCCCCGACTAGCGACCGGGGAGCTGTTTTTT.